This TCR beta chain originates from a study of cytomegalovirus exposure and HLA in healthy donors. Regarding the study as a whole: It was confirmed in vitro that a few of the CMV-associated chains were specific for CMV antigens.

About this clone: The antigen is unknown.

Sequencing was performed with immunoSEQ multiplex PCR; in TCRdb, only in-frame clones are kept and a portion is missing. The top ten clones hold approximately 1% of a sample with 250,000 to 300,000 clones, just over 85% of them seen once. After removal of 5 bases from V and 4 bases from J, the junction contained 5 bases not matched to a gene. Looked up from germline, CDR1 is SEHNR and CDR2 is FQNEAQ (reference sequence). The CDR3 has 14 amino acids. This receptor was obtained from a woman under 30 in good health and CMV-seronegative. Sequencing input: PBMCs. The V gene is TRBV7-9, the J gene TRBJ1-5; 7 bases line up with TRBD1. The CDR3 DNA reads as TGTGCCAGCAGCCCCGGGACAGCAAATCAGCCCCAGCATTTT. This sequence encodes CASSPGTANQPQHF.